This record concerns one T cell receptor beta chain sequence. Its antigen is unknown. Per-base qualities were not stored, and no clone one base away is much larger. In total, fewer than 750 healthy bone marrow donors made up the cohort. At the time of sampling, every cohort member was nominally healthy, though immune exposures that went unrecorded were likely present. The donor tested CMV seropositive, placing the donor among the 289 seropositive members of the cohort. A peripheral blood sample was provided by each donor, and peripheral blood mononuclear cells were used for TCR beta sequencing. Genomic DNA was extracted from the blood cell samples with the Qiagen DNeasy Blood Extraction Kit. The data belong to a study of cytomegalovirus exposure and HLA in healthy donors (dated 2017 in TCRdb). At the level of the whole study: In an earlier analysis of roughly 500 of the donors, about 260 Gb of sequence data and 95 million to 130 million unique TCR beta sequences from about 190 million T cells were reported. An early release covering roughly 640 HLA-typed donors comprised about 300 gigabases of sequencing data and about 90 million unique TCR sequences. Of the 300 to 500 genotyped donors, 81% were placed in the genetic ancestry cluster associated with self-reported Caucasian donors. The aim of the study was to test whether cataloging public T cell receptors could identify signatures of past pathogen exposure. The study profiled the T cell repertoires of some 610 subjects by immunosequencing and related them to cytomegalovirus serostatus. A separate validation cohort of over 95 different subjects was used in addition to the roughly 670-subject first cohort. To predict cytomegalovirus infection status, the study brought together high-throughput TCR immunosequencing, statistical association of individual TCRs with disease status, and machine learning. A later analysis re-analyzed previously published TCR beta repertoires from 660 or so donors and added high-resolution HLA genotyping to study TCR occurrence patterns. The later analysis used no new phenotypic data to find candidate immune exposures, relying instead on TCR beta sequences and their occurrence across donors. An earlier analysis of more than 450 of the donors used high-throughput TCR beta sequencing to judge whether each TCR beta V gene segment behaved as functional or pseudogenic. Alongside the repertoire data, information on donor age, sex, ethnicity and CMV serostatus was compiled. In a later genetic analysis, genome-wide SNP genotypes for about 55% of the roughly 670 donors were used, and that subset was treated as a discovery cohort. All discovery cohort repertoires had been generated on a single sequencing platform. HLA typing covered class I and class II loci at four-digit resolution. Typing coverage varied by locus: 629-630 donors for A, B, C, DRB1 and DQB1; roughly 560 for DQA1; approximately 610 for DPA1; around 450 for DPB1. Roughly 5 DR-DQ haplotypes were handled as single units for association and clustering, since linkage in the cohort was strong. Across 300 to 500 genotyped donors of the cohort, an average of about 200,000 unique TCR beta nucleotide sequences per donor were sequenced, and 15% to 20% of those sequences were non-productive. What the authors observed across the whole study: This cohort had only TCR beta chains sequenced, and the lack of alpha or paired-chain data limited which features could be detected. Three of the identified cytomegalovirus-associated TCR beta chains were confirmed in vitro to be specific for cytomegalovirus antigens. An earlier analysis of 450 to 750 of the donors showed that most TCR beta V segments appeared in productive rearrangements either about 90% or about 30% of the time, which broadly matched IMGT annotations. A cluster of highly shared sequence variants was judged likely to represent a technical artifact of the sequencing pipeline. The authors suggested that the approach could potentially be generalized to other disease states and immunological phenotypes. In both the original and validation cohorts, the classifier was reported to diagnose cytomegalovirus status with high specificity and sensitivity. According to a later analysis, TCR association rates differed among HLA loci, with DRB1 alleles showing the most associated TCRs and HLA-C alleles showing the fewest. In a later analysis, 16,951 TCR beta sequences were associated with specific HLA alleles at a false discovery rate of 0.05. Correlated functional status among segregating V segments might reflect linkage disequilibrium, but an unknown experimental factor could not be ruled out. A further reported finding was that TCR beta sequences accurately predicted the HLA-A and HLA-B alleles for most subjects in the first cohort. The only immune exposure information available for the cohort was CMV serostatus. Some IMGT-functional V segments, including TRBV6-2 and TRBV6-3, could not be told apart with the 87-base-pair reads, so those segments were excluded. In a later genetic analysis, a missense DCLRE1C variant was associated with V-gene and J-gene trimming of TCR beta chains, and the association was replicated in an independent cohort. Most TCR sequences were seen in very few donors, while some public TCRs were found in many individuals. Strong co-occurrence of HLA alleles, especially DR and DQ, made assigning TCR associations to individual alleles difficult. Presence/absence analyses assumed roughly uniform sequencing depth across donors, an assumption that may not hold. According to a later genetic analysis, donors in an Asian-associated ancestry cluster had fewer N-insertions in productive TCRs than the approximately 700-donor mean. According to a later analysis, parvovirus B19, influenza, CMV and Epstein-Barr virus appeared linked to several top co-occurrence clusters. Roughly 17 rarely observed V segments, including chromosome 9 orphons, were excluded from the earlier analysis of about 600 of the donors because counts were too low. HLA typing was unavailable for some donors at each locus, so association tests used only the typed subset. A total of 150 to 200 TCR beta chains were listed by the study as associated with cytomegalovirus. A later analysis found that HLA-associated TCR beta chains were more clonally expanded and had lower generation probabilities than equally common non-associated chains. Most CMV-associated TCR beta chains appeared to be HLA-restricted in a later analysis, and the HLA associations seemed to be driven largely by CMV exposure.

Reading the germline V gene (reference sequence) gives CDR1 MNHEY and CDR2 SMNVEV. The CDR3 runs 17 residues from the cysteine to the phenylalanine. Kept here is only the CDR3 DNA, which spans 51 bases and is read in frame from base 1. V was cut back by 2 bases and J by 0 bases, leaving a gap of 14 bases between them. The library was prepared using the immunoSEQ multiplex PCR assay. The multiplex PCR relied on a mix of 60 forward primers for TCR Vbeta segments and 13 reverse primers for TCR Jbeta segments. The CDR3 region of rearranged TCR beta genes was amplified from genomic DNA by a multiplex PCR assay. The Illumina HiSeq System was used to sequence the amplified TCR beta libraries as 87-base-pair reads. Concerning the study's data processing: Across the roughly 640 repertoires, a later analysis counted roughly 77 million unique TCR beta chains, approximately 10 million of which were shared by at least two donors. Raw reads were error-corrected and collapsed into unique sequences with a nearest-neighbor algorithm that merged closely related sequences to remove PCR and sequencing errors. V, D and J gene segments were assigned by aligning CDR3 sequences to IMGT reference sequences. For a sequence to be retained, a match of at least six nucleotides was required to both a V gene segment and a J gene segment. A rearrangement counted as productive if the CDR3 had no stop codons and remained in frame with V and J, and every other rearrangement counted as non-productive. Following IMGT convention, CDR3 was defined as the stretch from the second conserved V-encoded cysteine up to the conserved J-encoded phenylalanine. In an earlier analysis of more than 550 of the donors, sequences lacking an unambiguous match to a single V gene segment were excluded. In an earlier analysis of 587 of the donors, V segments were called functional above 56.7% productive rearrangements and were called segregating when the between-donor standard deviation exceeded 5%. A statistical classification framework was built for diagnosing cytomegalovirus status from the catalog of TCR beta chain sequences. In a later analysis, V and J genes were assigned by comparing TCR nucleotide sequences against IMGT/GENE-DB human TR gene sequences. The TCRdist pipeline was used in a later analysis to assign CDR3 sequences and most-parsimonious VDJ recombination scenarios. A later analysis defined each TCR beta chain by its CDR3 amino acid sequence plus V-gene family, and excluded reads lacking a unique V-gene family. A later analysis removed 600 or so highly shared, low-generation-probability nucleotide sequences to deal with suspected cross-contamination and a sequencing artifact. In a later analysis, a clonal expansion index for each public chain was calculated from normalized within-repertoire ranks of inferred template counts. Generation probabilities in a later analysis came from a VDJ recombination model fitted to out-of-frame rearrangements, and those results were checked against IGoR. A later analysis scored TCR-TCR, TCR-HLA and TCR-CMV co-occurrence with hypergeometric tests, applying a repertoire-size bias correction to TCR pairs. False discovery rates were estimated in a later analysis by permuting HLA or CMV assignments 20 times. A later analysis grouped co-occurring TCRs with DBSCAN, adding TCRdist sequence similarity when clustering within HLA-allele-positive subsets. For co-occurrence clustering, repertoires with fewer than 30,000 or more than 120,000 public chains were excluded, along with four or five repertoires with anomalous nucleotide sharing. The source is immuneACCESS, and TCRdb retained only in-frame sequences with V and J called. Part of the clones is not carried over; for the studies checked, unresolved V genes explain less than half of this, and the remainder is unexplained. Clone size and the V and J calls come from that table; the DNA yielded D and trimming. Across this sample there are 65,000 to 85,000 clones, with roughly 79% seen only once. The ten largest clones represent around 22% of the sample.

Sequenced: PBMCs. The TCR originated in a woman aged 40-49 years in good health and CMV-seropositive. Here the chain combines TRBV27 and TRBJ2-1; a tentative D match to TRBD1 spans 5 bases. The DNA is TGTGCCAGCAGTTTAGCACAGGTCTTCGTCTCCTACAATGAGCAGTTCTTC. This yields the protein CASSLAQVFVSYNEQFF.